This T cell receptor beta chain was retrieved from a study of blood T cell repertoires in COVID-19. Study details: Sources were T cells, B-cell-depleted T cells, or PBMCs; the material itself was cDNA or gDNA.

The count of this clone is one. This CDR3 contains 15 residues. Trimming removed 4 bases at V and 12 bases at J, with 19 bases between. Germline CDR1 and CDR2: LGHDT and YNNKEL (reference sequence). Individuals drawn from 20 to 25 US areas were roughly 18 to 100 years old. This table comes from immunoSEQ multiplex PCR, and its TCRdb copy is limited to in-frame clones, with some not included. The sample holds fewer than 200,000 clones, 70% to 90% seen once. The TCR originated in a woman aged 45-65 years who had recovered from COVID-19. The specimen sequenced was PBMCs or T cells enriched from blood (not recorded which). This chain uses TRBV3-1 (or the pseudogene TRBV3-2) with TRBJ1-6; possible D gene TRBD1, 6 bases. The CDR3 nucleotides read TGTGCCAGCAGCCCTCTGGACAGCCGAGTTAGACCCCTCCACTTT. Translated, it gives CASSPLDSRVRPLHF.